The present T cell receptor beta chain was sequenced within a study of T cells in localized non-small cell lung cancer. Points from the study as a whole: Because researchers sequenced only one region of the tumor, heterogeneity is still possible. Tumor trailed uninvolved adjacent lung in T cell clonality, which peaked there. Within adjacent lung there appeared a median roughly 60 of the top 100 tumor clones.

Points on this clone: The antigen is unknown.

Sequencing was performed with immunoSEQ multiplex PCR; in TCRdb, only in-frame clones are kept and a portion is missing. The sample has tens of thousands of clones, around 79% seen once. Sample: peripheral blood, taken before any cancer treatment. The receptor was isolated from a male donor aged 60 or over with stage III squamous cell lung carcinoma.

The DNA for the CDR3 is TGTGCCAGCAGCTCTGGACTAGCGGGGTACAATGAGCAGTTCTTC. It encodes CASSSGLAGYNEQFF. The chain has TRBV5-4 and TRBJ2-1, with TRBD2 matching 12 bases. CDR3 length: 15 amino acids. V gave up 3 bases and J gave up 4 bases; unmatched junction bases: 2. Germline V gene data show CDR1 as SGHNT and CDR2 as YYREEE (reference sequence).